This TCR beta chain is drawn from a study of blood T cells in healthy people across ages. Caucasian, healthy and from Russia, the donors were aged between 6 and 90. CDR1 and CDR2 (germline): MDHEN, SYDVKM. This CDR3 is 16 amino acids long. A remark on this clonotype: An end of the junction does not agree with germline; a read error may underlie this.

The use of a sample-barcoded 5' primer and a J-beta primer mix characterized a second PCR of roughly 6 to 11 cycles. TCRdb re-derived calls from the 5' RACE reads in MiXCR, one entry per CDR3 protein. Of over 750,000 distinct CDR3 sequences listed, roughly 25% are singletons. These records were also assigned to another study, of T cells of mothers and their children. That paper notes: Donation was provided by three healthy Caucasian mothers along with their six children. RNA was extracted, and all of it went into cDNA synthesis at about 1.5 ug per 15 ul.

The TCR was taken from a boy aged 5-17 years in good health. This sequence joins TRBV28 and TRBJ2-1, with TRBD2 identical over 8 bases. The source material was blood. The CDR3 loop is CAGRSTSGSSYNKQFF. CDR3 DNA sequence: TGTGCCGGCAGATCCACTAGCGGCAGCTCCTACAATAAGCAGTTCTTC.